The clone carrying this TCR beta chain is termed medium-sized. This sample is part of a study of blood T cell repertoires in COVID-19. Study summary: PBMCs, B-cell-depleted T cells, or T cells provided the cDNA or gDNA that made up the material.

Per the germline V gene, CDR1 is MDHEN and CDR2 is SYDVKM. Trimming left V 5 bases short and J 1 base short, with 20 bases between. This CDR3 contains 17 residues. Sequenced by immunoSEQ multiplex PCR; TCRdb stores in-frame clones only, minus some. The sample yields roughly 34,000 clones, about 88% seen once. This rearrangement joins TRBV28 to TRBJ1-2; D might be TRBD1 (6 bases). This receptor was identified in a woman over 75 with active or convalescent COVID-19. The sequenced material came from peripheral blood. CDR3 amino acids: CASSSIEITGFNYGYTF. In DNA, the CDR3 is TGTGCCAGCAGTAGCATCGAAATAACAGGGTTTAACTATGGCTACACCTTC.